This T cell receptor (beta chain) was captured in a study of molecular identifiers for immune sequencing clone quantification. Sorted naive CD8 T cells were those defined as CD8+CD4-CCR7+CD45RA+. Germline CDR1 is GTSNPN and CDR2 is SVGIG (reference sequence). The CDR3 runs to 16 residues. J gave up 3 bases and V 1 base, and 7 bases lay outside the gene matches. TCRdb re-analysed the PCR reads in MiXCR, keeping a single row per CDR3 protein. The table records about 510,000 distinct CDR3 sequences, 20% to 25% of them present only once. The sequencing sample was made of naive CD8+ T cells from blood, with Jurkat cell RNA spiked in. Subset defined: FACS-sorted CD8+CD4-CCR7+CD45RA+ naive T cells. The chain links TRBV30 to TRBJ2-7; TRBD2 matches at 12 bases. This clonotype originated in a human donor in good health. Some libraries in this study had Jurkat cell RNA spiked in. CDR3 amino acids: CAWSAPWTSGIYEQYF. DNA of the CDR3: TGTGCCTGGAGTGCCCCGTGGACTAGCGGGATCTACGAGCAGTACTTC.